The 17 T cell receptor beta chains listed next were all sequenced from one sample in a study of cytomegalovirus exposure and HLA in healthy donors. The PCR was carried out with 60 Vbeta primers and 13 Jbeta primers. Generated by immunoSEQ multiplex PCR, the TCRdb table keeps only in-frame clones and is missing some. The data show 120,000 or so clones, approximately 80% seen once. The specimen was PBMCs. These receptors came from a man younger than 45 in good health and CMV-seronegative.

This clone was picked up one time. This sequence joins TRBV15 and TRBJ2-1; 11 bases map to TRBD2. The CDR3 spans 13 residues. Germline CDR1 LNHNV, CDR2 YYDKDF (reference sequence). V shed 9 bases, J shed 4 bases, and the junction held 2 bases outside the gene matches. This CDR3 is CATRTSGYNEQFF. Written as DNA, the CDR3 is TGTGCCACGAGGACTAGCGGGTACAATGAGCAGTTCTTC.

This rearrangement joins TRBV6-4 to TRBJ1-5; TRBD1 matches at 7 bases. CDR1 is MRHNA and CDR2 is SNTAGT in the germline V gene. CDR3 length: 13 residues. V trimming: 3 bases; J trimming: 7 bases; junction bases outside the gene matches: 3. The DNA of the CDR3 is TGTGCCAGCAGTGAAGGGACAGAGCAGCCCCAGCATTTT. As protein: CASSEGTEQPQHF.

This clone has just one count. The CDR3 loop is CASSSFRAYEQYF. In DNA, the CDR3 is TGTGCCAGCAGCAGTTTCCGGGCCTACGAGCAGTACTTC. J is TRBJ2-7 and V is TRBV7-6; D not certain. The V end was cut by 5 bases, the J end by 2 bases, with 10 bases between. Germline V CDR1 and CDR2: SGHVS, FNYEAQ. This CDR3 comprises 13 residues. Full variable domain (rest looked up from reference TRBV7-6 and TRBJ2-7): GAGVSQSPRYKVTKRGQDVALRCDPISGHVSLYWYRQALGQGPEFLTYFNYEAQQDKSGLPNDRFSAERPEGSISTLTIQRTEQRDSAMYRCASSSFRAYEQYFGPGTRLTVT.

Comment on this clone: Given the absence of the conserved phenylalanine or tryptophan at the CDR3 end, a read error is likely. Because the CDR3's place on the DNA is in doubt, the DNA is left out and the CDR3 is given as listed by TCRdb. The chain carries TRBV2 and TRBJ2-3; TRBD1 reflects the table's D call only, with no check against the DNA. In germline, CDR1 is SNHLY, CDR2 FYNNEI. A total of 14 residues make up the CDR3, ends included. The CDR3 here is CASSEAPTGGAWGN.

The J gene is TRBJ2-5, the V gene TRBV2; 7 bases match TRBD1. CDR1 is SNHLY, CDR2 FYNNEI, per germline. The V gene end was trimmed by 4 bases and the J gene end by 2 bases; junction bases not matched to a gene: 7. The CDR3 sequence is 15 residues long. The CDR3 coding sequence is TGTGCCAGCAGTGCGGCGAGGGGGCGACAAGAGACCCAGTACTTC. As protein: CASSAARGRQETQYF.

In the case of this clone: The sample carries other DNA sequences with the same CDR3. The genes are TRBV14 and TRBJ1-1; D uncertain. V was trimmed by 0 bases and J by 1 base, leaving 3 bases between them. The CDR3 loop spans 13 amino acids. The germline V gene has CDR1 SGHDN and CDR2 FVKESK. DNA of the CDR3: TGTGCCAGCAGCCAAGATCAGAACACTGAAGCTTTCTTT. It encodes CASSQDQNTEAFF. Looking up the rest from reference TRBV14 and TRBJ1-1 gives the full variable domain: EAGVTQFPSHSVIEKGQTVTLRCDPISGHDNLYWYRRVMGKEIKFLLHFVKESKQDESGMPNNRFLAERTGGTYSTLKVQPAELEDSGVYFCASSQDQNTEAFFGQGTRLTVV.

This clone has more than one count but fewer than ten. The V call is TRBV6-1, the J call TRBJ1-5, with D possibly being TRBD1 (6 bases). V dropped 7 bases and J dropped 7 bases, with 14 bases sitting between them. This CDR3 comprises 13 residues. From germline, CDR1 is MNHNS and CDR2 SASEGT. CDR3 protein: CASTPGAEQPQHF. Here the CDR3 DNA reads TGTGCCAGCACCCCAGGGGCGGAGCAGCCCCAGCATTTT.

The genes are TRBV4-3 and TRBJ2-7, with 8 bases identical to TRBD2. Judging by the DNA end, TRBJ2-1 fits better; the J call may be wrong. The CDR3 has 15 residues. CDR1 and CDR2 (germline): LGHNA, YSLEER. The CDR3 is CASSPSASGGIEQFF. As DNA, the CDR3 is TGCGCCAGCAGCCCGAGCGCCAGCGGGGGTATTGAGCAGTTCTTC.

This clone was recorded only once. The chain joins TRBV29-1 to TRBJ1-2; TRBD1 might be the D (6 bases). The germline V gene encodes CDR1 SQVTM and CDR2 ANQGSEA. Trimming shortened V by 6 bases and J by 5 bases, and 13 bases separated the two germline ends. The CDR3 is made up of 12 amino acids. The CDR3 nucleotides are TGCAGCGTCCCCGACAGGAATTATGGCTACACCTTC. This translates into CSVPDRNYGYTF.

V usage is TRBV2 and J usage is TRBJ2-3; 9 bases map to TRBD2. Germline V gene data show CDR1 as SNHLY and CDR2 as FYNNEI. The CDR3 spans 14 residues. The V segment lost 10 bases and the J segment 4 bases; nucleotides outside the gene matches: 9. CDR3 in amino acids: CAISQRGVADTQYF. DNA for the CDR3: TGTGCCATCTCCCAGCGGGGGGTCGCAGATACGCAGTATTTT.

The CDR3 sequence is CASTLNGPEGEQFF. CDR3 DNA: TGCGCCAGCACTCTAAACGGGCCAGAGGGTGAGCAGTTCTTC. The chain is built from TRBV5-1 and TRBJ2-1; D is perhaps TRBD2 (5 bases). This CDR3 contains 14 residues. Trimming left V 6 bases short and J 9 bases short, with 19 bases between. The germline CDR1 and CDR2 sequences are SGHRS and YFSETQ.

The V call is TRBV10-2, the J call TRBJ1-1; 8 nucleotides match TRBD1. V was pared by 6 bases and J by 1 base, with 4 bases of the junction left unmatched. The CDR3 sequence is 14 residues long. Germline loops: CDR1 WSHSY, CDR2 SAAADI. The CDR3 spells CASSRGLGNTEAFF. The DNA of the CDR3 is TGCGCCAGCAGCAGGGGGCTTGGGAACACTGAAGCTTTCTTT.

Only one count was recorded for this clone. This chain links TRBV27 with TRBJ1-1; possible D gene TRBD1, 5 bases. CDR3 length: 13 amino acids. V lost 3 bases and J 6 bases, leaving 11 bases between the germline ends. Germline V gives CDR1 MNHEY, CDR2 SMNVEV (reference sequence). CDR3 sequence: CASSLISGAEAFF. The DNA for the CDR3 is TGTGCCAGCAGTTTGATTTCGGGGGCTGAAGCTTTCTTT.

This chain connects TRBV7-3 to TRBJ2-3; TRBD2 aligns across 10 bases. J lost 2 bases, V lost 3 bases, and 8 bases had no gene match. CDR1 SGHTA and CDR2 FQGTGA come from the germline V gene. The CDR3 spans 17 residues. DNA for the CDR3: TGTGCCAGCAGCTTTGAAGCGGGGGGGCGTAACACAGATACGCAGTATTTT. Translation: CASSFEAGGRNTDTQYF.

This chain links TRBV10-2 with TRBJ2-3; D is unresolved. CDR1 is WSHSY and CDR2 is SAAADI in the germline V gene. The V end lost 6 bases, the J end lost 3 bases, and 10 bases lay between the germline ends. This CDR3 has 13 amino acids. CDR3 DNA sequence: TGCGCCAGCAGGCCCGAAGAGACAGATACGCAGTATTTT. Amino acid sequence: CASRPEETDTQYF.

The chain carries TRBV19 and TRBJ1-1; TRBD1 is a possible D gene (6 bases). Trimming left V 4 bases short and J 4 bases short, with 10 bases between. This CDR3 is 13 amino acids long. Germline CDR1 and CDR2: LNHDA and SQIVND (reference sequence). The CDR3 here is CASSRQGSTEAFF. The CDR3, as DNA: TGTGCCAGTAGTAGGCAGGGGAGCACTGAAGCTTTCTTT.

This rearrangement joins TRBV5-1 to TRBJ2-7; 7 nucleotides line up with TRBD2. After removal of 5 bases from V and 1 base from J, the junction contained 9 bases not matched to a gene. This CDR3 has 15 residues. Germline CDR1 reads SGHRS; CDR2 reads YFSETQ. The CDR3 nucleotides are TGCGCCAGCAGATTTGCGGGGAGGGGATCCTACGAGCAGTACTTC. Residues: CASRFAGRGSYEQYF.